This T cell receptor (beta chain) is from a study of blood T cell repertoires in COVID-19. Looking at the study overall: T cells, B-cell-depleted T cells, or PBMCs provided the cDNA or gDNA that served as material.

The CDR3 has 14 residues. Per germline, CDR1 MNHNS and CDR2 SASEGT. V lost 1 base and J 5 bases, leaving 11 bases between the germline ends. Sequencing was performed with immunoSEQ multiplex PCR; in TCRdb, only in-frame clones are kept and a portion is missing. The sample lists over 120,000 clones, about four fifths occurring once. The receptor was isolated from a human donor in a cohort sampled during active COVID-19. The chain couples TRBV6-1 to TRBJ1-1; TRBD1 might be the D (6 bases). The sample consisted of peripheral blood. Here the CDR3 reads CASSEEWGQTEAFF. The DNA of the CDR3 is TGTGCCAGCAGTGAAGAATGGGGGCAAACTGAAGCTTTCTTT.